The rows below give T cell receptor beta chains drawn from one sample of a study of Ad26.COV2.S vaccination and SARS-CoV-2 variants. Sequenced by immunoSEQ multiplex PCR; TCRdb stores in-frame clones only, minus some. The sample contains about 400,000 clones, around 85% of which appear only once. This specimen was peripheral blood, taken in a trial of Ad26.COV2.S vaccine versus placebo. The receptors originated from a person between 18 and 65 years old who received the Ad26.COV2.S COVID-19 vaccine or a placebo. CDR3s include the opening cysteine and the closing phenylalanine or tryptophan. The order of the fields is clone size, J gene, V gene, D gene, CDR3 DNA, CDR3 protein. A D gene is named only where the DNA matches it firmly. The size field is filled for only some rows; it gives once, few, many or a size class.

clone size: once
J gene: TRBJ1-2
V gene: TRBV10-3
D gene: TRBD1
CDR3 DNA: TGTGCCATCAGGGACAGGGCTAACTATGGCTACACCTTC
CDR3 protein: CAIRDRANYGYTF

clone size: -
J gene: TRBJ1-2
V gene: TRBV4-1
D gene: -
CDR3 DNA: TGCGCCAGCAGCCCGCAGGGAGCTGGGAATGGCTACACCTTC
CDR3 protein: CASSPQGAGNGYTF

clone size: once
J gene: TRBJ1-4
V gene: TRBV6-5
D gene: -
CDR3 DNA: TGTGCCAGCAGTCCTACCCCCGCAACTAATGAAAAACTGTTTTTT
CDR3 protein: CASSPTPATNEKLFF

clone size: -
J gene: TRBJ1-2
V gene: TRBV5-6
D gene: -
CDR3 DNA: TGTGCCAGCAGCTTGGGAGGGGGTTCCTATCGCTACACCTTC
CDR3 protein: CASSLGGGSYRYTF

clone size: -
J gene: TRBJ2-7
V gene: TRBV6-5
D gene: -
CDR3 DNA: TGTGCCAGCAGTATAGACCTGCCTTACGAGCAGTACTTC
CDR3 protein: CASSIDLPYEQYF

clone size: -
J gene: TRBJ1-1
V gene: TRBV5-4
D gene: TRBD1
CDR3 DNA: TGTGCCAGCAGCTTATTACAGGGGGGGGGCACTGAAGCTTTCTTT
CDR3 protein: CASSLLQGGGTEAFF

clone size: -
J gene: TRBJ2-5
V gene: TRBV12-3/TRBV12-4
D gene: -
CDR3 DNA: TGTGCCAGCAGTGGAGAAAATAAGAGACCCCAGTACTTC
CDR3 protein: CASSGENKRPQYF

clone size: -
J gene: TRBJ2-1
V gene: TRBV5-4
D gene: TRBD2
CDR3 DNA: TGTGCCAGCACTTTCGCGGGGGGGGAAAATGAGCAGTTCTTC
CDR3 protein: CASTFAGGENEQFF

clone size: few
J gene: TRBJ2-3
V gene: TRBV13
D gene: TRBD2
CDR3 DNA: TGTGCCAGCAGCTTTTTGGGACTAGCGGGGAGCACAGATACGCAGTATTTT
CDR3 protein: CASSFLGLAGSTDTQYF

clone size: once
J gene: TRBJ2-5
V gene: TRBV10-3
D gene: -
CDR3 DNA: TGTGCCATCAGTGAGCACCAAGAGACCCAGTACTTC
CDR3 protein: CAISEHQETQYF

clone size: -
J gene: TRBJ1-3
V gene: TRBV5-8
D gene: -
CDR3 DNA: TGTGCCAGCAGCTACCAGGTGGCTGGAAACACCATATATTTT
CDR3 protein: CASSYQVAGNTIYF

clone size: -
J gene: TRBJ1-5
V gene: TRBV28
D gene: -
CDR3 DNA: TGTGCCAGCAGTTTTCTCGGCAATCAGCCCCAGCATTTT
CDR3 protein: CASSFLGNQPQHF

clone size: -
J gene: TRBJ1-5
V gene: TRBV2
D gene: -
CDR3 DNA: TGTGCCAGCAGTGAATATAGTGTGCACAGCAATCAGCCCCAGCATTTT
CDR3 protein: CASSEYSVHSNQPQHF

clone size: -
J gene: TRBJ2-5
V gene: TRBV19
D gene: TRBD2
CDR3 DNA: TGTGCCAGTAGTCGTCGACTAGCGGGGAATTCCCCCCAAGAGACCCAGTACTTC
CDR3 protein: CASSRRLAGNSPQETQYF

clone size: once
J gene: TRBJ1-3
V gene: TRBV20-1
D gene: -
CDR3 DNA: TGCAGTGCTAGTTCCGAACGAAACACCATATATTTT
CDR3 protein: CSASSERNTIYF

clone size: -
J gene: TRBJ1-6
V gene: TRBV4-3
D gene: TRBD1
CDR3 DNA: TGCGCCAGCAGCCAAGAAAGGGACAGGAATTCACCCCTCCACTTT
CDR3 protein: CASSQERDRNSPLHF

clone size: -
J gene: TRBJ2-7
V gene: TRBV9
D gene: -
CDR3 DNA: TGTGCCAGCAGCGTAGGACCTCAGGTAGCAGGGTCGACCTACGAGCAGTACTTC
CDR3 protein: CASSVGPQVAGSTYEQYF

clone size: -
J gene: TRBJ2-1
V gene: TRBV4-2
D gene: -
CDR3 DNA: TGTGCCAGCAGCCAAGTTACAGGTGGGCTAGGGAGCAACTACAATGAGCAGTTCTTC
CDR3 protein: CASSQVTGGLGSNYNEQFF

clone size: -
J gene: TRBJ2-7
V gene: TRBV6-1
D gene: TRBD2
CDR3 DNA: TGTGCCAGCAGTGGACCCGGGACTAGCGGGGGATCCCCCTACGAGCAGTACTTC
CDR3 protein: CASSGPGTSGGSPYEQYF

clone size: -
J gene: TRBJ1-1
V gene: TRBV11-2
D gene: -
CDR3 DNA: TGTGCCAGCAGCTTAGCTGGGTCCCCTGAAGCTTTCTTT
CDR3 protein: CASSLAGSPEAFF

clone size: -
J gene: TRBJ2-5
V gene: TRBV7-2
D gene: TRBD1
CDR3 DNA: TGTGCCAGCAGCTTAGACAGGGGGCTGCAAGAGACCCAGTACTTC
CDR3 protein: CASSLDRGLQETQYF

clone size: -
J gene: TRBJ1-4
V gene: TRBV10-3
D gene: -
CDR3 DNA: TGTGCCTCGGGGGGCAATAATGAAAAACTGTTTTTT
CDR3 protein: CASGGNNEKLFF

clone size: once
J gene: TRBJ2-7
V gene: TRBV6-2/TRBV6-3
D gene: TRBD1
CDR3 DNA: TGTGCCAGCACCCCTGGACAGGGATCAAGGACCTACGAGCAGTACTTC
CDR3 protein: CASTPGQGSRTYEQYF